These 10 T cell receptor beta chains came from one sample sequenced in a study of cytomegalovirus exposure and HLA in healthy donors. The PCR had 60 Vbeta and 13 Jbeta primers. This table comes from immunoSEQ multiplex PCR, and its TCRdb copy is limited to in-frame clones, with some not included. Among about 77,000 clones listed, approximately 78% were seen once. Sequencing was carried out using PBMCs. These receptors were obtained from a man aged 35 to 55 in good health and CMV-seronegative.

This chain links TRBV5-1 with TRBJ2-2; 10 bases agree with TRBD1. The CDR3 has 16 amino acids. Germline lookup yields CDR1 SGHRS and CDR2 YFSETQ. V trimming: 4 bases; J trimming: 5 bases; junction bases outside the gene matches: 8. CDR3: CASSARQGADTGELFF. DNA of the CDR3: TGCGCCAGCAGCGCCAGACAGGGGGCGGATACCGGGGAGCTGTTTTTT. Filled out from reference TRBV5-1 and TRBJ2-2, the complete variable domain reads KAGVTQTPRYLIKTRGQQVTLSCSPISGHRSVSWYQQTPGQGLQFLFEYFSETQRNKGNFPGRFSGRQFSNSRSEMNVSTLELGDSALYLCASSARQGADTGELFFGEGSRLTVL.

This clone was seen once. Other DNA sequences in this specimen translate into the identical CDR3. The chain combines TRBV4-3 with TRBJ1-5, with D unclear. Per the germline V gene, CDR1 is LGHNA and CDR2 is YSLEER. V gave up 0 bases and J gave up 7 bases, with 10 bases separating them. The CDR3 sequence is 14 residues long. The CDR3: CASSQDEGFQPQHF. The CDR3 region has the DNA TGCGCCAGCAGCCAAGACGAGGGTTTCCAGCCCCAGCATTTT.

This sequence joins TRBV9 and TRBJ1-1; weak D call: TRBD1 (6 bases). Trimming pared 3 bases from V and 0 bases from J, leaving 21 bases between. The CDR3 has 18 residues. From germline, CDR1 is SGDLS and CDR2 YYNGEE. The DNA for the CDR3 is TGTGCCAGCAGCGGACACATAGGGGCAGGGACATTGAACACTGAAGCTTTCTTT. This encodes CASSGHIGAGTLNTEAFF.

This clone was counted a single time. The J gene is TRBJ1-6, the V gene TRBV19; 9 bases fit TRBD1. In germline, CDR1 is LNHDA, CDR2 SQIVND (reference sequence). Germline trimming cut 7 bases from V and 7 bases from J; bases unmatched to any gene: 11. This CDR3 has 16 residues. CDR3 residues: CASNHNWDRVNSPLHF. CDR3 in DNA: TGTGCCAGTAACCATAACTGGGACAGGGTCAATTCACCCCTCCACTTT.

This clone showed up just a few times. The genes are TRBV28 and TRBJ1-1, with D perhaps TRBD1 (5 bases). The CDR3 length is 13 residues. The germline V gene encodes CDR1 MDHEN and CDR2 SYDVKM. Trimming removed 4 bases at V and 5 bases at J, with 11 bases between. The CDR3 region has the DNA TGTGCCAGCAGTTCTCAGGGTAGGACTGAAGCTTTCTTT. Its protein product is CASSSQGRTEAFF.

The J gene is TRBJ2-5, the V gene TRBV5-1; 10 bases fit TRBD2. Trimming took 4 bases from V and 5 from J; bases not matched to a gene: 11. This CDR3 is 16 amino acids long. Germline loops: CDR1 SGHRS, CDR2 YFSETQ. The CDR3 here is CASSRRGSGGGETQYF. The CDR3 nucleotides are TGCGCCAGCAGCCGGCGGGGGAGCGGGGGGGGTGAGACCCAGTACTTC.

This clone was found once. CDR3 bases: TGCGCCAGCAGTGAGTCGCCAGGAAACTATGGCTACACCTTC. Its protein is CASSESPGNYGYTF. V is TRBV10-2 and J is TRBJ1-2; the D is unclear. The length of the CDR3 is 14 residues. Trimming cost V 0 bases and J 2 bases, with 7 bases left between them. Germline assignment: CDR1 WSHSY and CDR2 SAAADI.

The V and J genes are TRBV6-5 and TRBJ1-1, with D possibly being TRBD1 (5 bases). V was cut by 10 bases and J by 4 bases, with 22 bases left in between. CDR1 and CDR2 from the germline V gene are MNHEY and SVGAGI. This CDR3 is built from 15 residues. This chain's CDR3 is CATERTQKQGTEAFF. The CDR3, as DNA: TGTGCCACCGAAAGAACACAGAAGCAGGGCACTGAAGCTTTCTTT.

The V gene is TRBV2, the J gene TRBJ1-2; D might be TRBD1 (5 bases). V was shortened by 4 bases and J by 4 bases, with 10 bases between the two germline ends. Germline V gene lookup returns CDR1 SNHLY and CDR2 FYNNEI. The length of the CDR3 is 13 residues. The CDR3 region has the DNA TGTGCCAGCAGTGGGGGGGGAGGCTATGGCTACACCTTC. Amino acid sequence: CASSGGGGYGYTF.

The rearrangement links TRBV7-9 to TRBJ1-2; D gene uncertain. Trimming stripped 4 bases from V and 2 bases from J, with 11 bases between. The CDR3 spans 14 residues. Germline loops: CDR1 SEHNR, CDR2 FQNEAQ (reference sequence). CDR3 amino acids: CASSSERGNYGYTF. For the CDR3, the DNA is TGTGCCAGCAGCTCAGAAAGAGGGAACTATGGCTACACCTTC.